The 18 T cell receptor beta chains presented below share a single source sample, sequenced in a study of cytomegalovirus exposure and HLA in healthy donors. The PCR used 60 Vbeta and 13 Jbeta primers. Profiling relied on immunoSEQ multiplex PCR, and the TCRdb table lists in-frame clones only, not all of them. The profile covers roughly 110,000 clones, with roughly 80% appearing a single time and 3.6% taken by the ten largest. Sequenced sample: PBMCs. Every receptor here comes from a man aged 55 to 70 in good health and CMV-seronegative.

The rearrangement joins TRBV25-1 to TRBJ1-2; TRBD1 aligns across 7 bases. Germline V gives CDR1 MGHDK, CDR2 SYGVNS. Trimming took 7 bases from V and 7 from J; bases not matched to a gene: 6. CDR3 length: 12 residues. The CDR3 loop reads CASTTGLGGYTF. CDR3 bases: TGTGCCAGCACGACAGGGTTAGGTGGCTACACCTTC.

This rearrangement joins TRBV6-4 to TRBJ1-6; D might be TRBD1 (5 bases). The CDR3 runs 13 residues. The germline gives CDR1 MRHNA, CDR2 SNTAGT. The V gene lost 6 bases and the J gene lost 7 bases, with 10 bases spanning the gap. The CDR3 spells CASSTGGNSPLHF. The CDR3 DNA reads TGTGCCAGCAGCACGGGGGGGAATTCACCCCTCCACTTT.

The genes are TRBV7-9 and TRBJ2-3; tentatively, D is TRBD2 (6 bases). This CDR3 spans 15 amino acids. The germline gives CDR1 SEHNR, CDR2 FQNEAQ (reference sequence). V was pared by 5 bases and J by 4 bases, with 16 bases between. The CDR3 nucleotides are TGTGCCAGCAGCCGGGACTCAACCAGTGCAGATACGCAGTATTTT. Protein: CASSRDSTSADTQYF.

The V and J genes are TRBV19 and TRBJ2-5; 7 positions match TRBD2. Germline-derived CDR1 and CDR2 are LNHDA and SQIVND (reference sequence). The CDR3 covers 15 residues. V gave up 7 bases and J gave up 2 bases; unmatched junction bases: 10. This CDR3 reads CASTRAWGGQETQYF. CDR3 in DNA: TGTGCCAGTACAAGGGCCTGGGGAGGGCAAGAGACCCAGTACTTC.

The CDR3 nucleotides are TGTGCCAGCAGTCGACAGGGTACCTATGGCTACACCTTC. The encoded protein is CASSRQGTYGYTF. The chain couples TRBV27 to TRBJ1-2; TRBD1 matches 7 bases. The CDR3 extends over 13 amino acids. V lost 5 bases to trimming and J lost 4 bases; unmatched junction nucleotides: 4. CDR1 and CDR2 from the germline V gene are MNHEY and SMNVEV (reference sequence).

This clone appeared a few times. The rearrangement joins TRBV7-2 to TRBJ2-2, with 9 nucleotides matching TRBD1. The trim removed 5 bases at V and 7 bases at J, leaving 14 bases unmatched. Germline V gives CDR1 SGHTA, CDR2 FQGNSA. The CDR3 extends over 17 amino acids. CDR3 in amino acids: CASSHRTGQGTVGELFF. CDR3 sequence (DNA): TGTGCCAGCAGCCACCGGACCGGACAGGGGACCGTCGGGGAGCTGTTTTTT.

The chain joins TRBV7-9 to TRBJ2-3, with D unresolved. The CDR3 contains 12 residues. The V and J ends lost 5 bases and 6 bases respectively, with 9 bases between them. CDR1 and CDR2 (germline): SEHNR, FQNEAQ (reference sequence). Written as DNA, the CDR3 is TGTGCCAGCAGCCCACTCCGCGATACGCAGTATTTT. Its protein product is CASSPLRDTQYF. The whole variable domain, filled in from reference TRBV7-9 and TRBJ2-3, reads DTGVSQNPRHKITKRGQNVTFRCDPISEHNRLYWYRQTLGQGPEFLTYFQNEAQLEKSRLLSDRFSAERPKGSFSTLEIQRTEQGDSAMYLCASSPLRDTQYFGPGTRLTVL.

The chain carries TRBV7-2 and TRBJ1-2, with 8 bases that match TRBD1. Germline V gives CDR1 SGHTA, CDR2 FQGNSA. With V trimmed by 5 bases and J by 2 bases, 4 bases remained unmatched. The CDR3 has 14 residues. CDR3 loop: CASSPGGRNYGYTF. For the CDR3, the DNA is TGTGCCAGCAGCCCAGGGGGCCGAAACTATGGCTACACCTTC.

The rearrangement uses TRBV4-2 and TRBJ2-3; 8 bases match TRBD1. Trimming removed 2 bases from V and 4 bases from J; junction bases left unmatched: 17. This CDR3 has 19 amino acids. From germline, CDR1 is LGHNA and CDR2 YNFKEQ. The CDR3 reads CASSQLQGAHEEIADTQYF. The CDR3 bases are TGTGCCAGCAGCCAACTTCAGGGGGCGCATGAAGAAATCGCAGATACGCAGTATTTT.

In DNA, the CDR3 is TGTGCCAGCAGCTGGGACACCCCGGGGACCGGGGAGCTGTTTTTT. Its protein product is CASSWDTPGTGELFF. V usage is TRBV11-1 and J usage is TRBJ2-2, with D maybe TRBD1 (6 bases). The CDR3 is 15 amino acids. V was pared by 4 bases and J by 5 bases, with 14 bases between. Germline V gene data show CDR1 as SGHAT and CDR2 as FQDESV (reference sequence). Variable domain in full (rest from reference TRBV11-1 and TRBJ2-2): EAEVAQSPRYKITEKSQAVAFWCDPISGHATLYWYRQILGQGPELLVQFQDESVVDDSQLPKDRFSAERLKGVDSTLKIQPAELGDSAMYLCASSWDTPGTGELFFGEGSRLTVL.

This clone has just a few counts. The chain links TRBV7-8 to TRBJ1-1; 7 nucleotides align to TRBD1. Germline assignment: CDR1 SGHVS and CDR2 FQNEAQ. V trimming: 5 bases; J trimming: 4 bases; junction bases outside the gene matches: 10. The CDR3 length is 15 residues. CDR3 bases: TGTGCCAGCAGCCCCAAACAGGGGCACGGCACTGAAGCTTTCTTT. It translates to CASSPKQGHGTEAFF.

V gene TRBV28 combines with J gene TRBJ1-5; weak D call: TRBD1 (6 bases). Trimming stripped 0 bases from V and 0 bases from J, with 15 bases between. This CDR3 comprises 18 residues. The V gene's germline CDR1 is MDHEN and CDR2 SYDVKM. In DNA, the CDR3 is TGTGCCAGCAGTTTATGGGCAGGGGAAAGCTATAGCAATCAGCCCCAGCATTTT. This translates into CASSLWAGESYSNQPQHF.

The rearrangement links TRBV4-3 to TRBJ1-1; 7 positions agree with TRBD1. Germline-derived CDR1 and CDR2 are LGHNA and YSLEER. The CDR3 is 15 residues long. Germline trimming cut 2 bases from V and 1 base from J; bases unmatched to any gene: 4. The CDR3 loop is CASSQKGQSNTEAFF. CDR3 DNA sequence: TGCGCCAGCAGCCAAAAGGGACAGTCGAACACTGAAGCTTTCTTT.

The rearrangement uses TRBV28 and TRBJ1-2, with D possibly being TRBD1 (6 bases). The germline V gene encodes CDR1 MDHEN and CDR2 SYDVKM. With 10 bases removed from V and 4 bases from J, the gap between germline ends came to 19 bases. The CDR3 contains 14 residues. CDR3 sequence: CATLPPGQFYGYTF. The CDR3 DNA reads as TGTGCCACCCTCCCCCCTGGACAGTTCTATGGCTACACCTTC.

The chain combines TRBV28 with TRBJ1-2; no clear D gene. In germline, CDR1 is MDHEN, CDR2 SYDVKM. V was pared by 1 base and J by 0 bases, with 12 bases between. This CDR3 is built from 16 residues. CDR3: CASSLFGVGTNYGYTF. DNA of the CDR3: TGTGCCAGCAGTTTATTCGGGGTAGGGACTAACTATGGCTACACCTTC.

The CDR3: CATSRDPGQGTRYGYTF. The CDR3, as DNA: TGTGCCACCAGCAGAGATCCCGGACAGGGGACTCGCTATGGCTACACCTTC. This sequence joins TRBV15 and TRBJ1-2, with 9 positions matching TRBD1. The V segment lost 0 bases and the J segment 4 bases; nucleotides outside the gene matches: 9. This CDR3 has 17 amino acids. Germline values: CDR1 LNHNV, CDR2 YYDKDF (reference sequence).

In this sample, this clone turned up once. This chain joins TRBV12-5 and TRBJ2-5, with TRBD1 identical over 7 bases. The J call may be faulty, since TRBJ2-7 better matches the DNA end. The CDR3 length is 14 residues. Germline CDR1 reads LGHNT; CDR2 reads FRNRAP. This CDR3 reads CASGLSGGRDEQYF. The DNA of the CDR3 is TGTGCTAGTGGTTTATCAGGGGGTCGCGACGAGCAGTACTTC.

CDR3 sequence (DNA): TGTGCCAGCAGCCCCGGGGGTCAAGAGACCCAGTACTTC. Protein product: CASSPGGQETQYF. The V and J genes are TRBV7-3 and TRBJ2-5, with D perhaps matching TRBD2 (6 bases). The ends were cut back, 5 bases at V and 2 bases at J, with 9 bases in the middle. CDR1 and CDR2 (germline): SGHTA, FQGTGA. This CDR3 has 13 amino acids.